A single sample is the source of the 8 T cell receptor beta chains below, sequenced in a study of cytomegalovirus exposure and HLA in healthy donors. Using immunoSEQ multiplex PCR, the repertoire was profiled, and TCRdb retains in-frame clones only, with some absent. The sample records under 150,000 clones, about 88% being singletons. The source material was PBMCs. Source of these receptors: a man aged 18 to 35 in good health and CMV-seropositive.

The CDR3 protein is CASSPSRGYEQYF. The CDR3, as DNA: TGTGCCAGCAGCCCCTCCAGGGGTTACGAGCAGTACTTC. The chain joins TRBV7-8 to TRBJ2-7, with D tentatively TRBD1 (6 bases). Germline V gives CDR1 SGHVS, CDR2 FQNEAQ. The CDR3 has 13 residues. The germline V and J ends were trimmed by 5 bases and 4 bases, with 12 bases remaining between them.

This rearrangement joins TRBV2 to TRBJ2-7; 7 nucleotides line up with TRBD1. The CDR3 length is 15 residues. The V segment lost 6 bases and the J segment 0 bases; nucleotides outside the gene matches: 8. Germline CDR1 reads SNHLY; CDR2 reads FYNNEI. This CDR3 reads CASSATGTVSYEQYF. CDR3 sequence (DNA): TGTGCCAGCAGCGCAACCGGGACAGTCTCCTACGAGCAGTACTTC.

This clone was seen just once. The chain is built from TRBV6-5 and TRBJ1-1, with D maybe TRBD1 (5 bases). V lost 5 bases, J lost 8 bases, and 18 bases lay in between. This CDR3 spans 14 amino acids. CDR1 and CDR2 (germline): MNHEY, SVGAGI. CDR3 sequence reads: CASSRLGVEKEAFF. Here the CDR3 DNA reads TGTGCCAGCAGTCGCCTAGGGGTCGAAAAAGAAGCTTTCTTT.

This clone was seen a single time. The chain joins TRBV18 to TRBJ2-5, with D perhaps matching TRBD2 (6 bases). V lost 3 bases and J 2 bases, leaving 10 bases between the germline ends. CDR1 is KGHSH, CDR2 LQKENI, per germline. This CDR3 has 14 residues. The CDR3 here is CASSPPSVQETQYF. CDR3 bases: TGTGCCAGCTCACCGCCTAGCGTACAAGAGACCCAGTACTTC.

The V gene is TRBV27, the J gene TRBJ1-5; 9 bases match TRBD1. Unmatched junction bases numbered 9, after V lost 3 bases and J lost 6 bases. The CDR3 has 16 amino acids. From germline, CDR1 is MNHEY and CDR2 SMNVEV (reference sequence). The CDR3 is CASSLSRTGAGQPQHF. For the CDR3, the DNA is TGTGCCAGCAGTTTGTCCCGGACAGGGGCGGGTCAGCCCCAGCATTTT.

CDR3 amino acids: CASSSGGSTEAFF. The CDR3 DNA sequence: TGTGCCAGCAGTTCCGGGGGAAGCACTGAAGCTTTCTTT. The chain joins TRBV27 to TRBJ1-1, with a weak D call TRBD1 (5 bases). Germline lookup yields CDR1 MNHEY and CDR2 SMNVEV (reference sequence). The CDR3 length is 13 residues. Trimming removed 4 bases at V and 4 bases at J, with 10 bases between.

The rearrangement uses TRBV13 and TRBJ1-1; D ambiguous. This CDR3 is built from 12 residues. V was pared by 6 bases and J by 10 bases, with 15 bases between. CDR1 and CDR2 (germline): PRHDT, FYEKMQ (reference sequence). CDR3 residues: CASSSRVDSAFF. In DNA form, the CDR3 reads TGTGCCAGCAGTAGTCGGGTTGACTCAGCTTTCTTT. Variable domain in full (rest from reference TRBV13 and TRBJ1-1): AAGVIQSPRHLIKEKRETATLKCYPIPRHDTVYWYQQGPGQDPQFLISFYEKMQSDKGSIPDRFSAQQFSDYHSELNMSSLELGDSALYFCASSSRVDSAFFGQGTRLTVV.

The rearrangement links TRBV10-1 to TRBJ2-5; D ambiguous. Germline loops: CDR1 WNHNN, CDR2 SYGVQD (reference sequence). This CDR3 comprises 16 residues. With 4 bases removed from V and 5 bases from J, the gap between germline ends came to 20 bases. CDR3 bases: TGCGCCAGCAGTGGAATGAAGAGCCGCCTGGGCGAGACCCAGTACTTC. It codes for CASSGMKSRLGETQYF.